These T cell receptor beta chains were read from a single sample in a study of cytomegalovirus exposure and HLA in healthy donors. Assay: immunoSEQ multiplex PCR; the TCRdb copy retains only in-frame clones and omits some. The sample lists about 130,000 clones; approximately 82% were seen once. The source material was PBMCs. All receptors derive from a man between 45 and 60 years old in good health and CMV-seronegative. The CDR3 runs from the conserved cysteine through the conserved F or W. D genes are given only for firm matches. Where a row states a size, it is once, few, many or the class of an expanded clone; other rows omit it.

clone_size | j_call | d_call | v_call | cdr3_nt | cdr3_aa
- | TRBJ2-7 | TRBD1 | TRBV7-9 | TGTGCCAGCAGCACCAGGACCGGGACAGCCTCCTACGAGCAGTACTTC | CASSTRTGTASYEQYF
- | TRBJ2-7 | TRBD2 | TRBV2 | TGTGCCAGCAGGAGACTAGCGGGGGGGTACGAGCAGTACTTC | CASRRLAGGYEQYF
- | TRBJ2-7 | - | TRBV11-2 | TGTGCCAGCAGCTCCACCTCCCTAGCAAGGAGCTCCTACGAGCAGTACTTC | CASSSTSLARSSYEQYF
- | TRBJ1-5 | - | TRBV28 | TGTGCCAGCAGCCGCCTCAGGGTGGGCAATCAGCCCCAGCATTTT | CASSRLRVGNQPQHF
- | TRBJ2-1 | TRBD2 | TRBV5-1 | TGCGCCAGCAGCTTGGAGCGGACTAGCGGGGTCCCGAATGAGCAGTTCTTC | CASSLERTSGVPNEQFF
few | TRBJ2-1 | - | TRBV7-3 | TGTGCCAGCAGCTTCCAGGCAGGGGTTTTGAATGAGCAGTTCTTC | CASSFQAGVLNEQFF
- | TRBJ2-7 | TRBD1 | TRBV6-5 | TGTGCCAGCAGTTACTCGATCGGGACAGGGCCGGACGAGCAGTACTTC | CASSYSIGTGPDEQYF
- | TRBJ1-1 | TRBD1 | TRBV5-4 | TGTGCCAGCAGCTCCCGGGACAGGAACACTGAAGCTTTCTTT | CASSSRDRNTEAFF
- | TRBJ1-5 | - | TRBV30 | TGTGCCTGGAGTTCGGCAGGATACTCAAATCAGCCCCAGCATTTT | CAWSSAGYSNQPQHF
- | TRBJ1-6 | TRBD1 | TRBV30 | TGTGCCTGGGGCAGGGGGCGTTCACCCCTCCACTTT | CAWGRGRSPLHF
- | TRBJ1-6 | - | TRBV5-6 | TGTGCCAGCAGCTTGGGGCAGGTGAATTCACCCCTCCACTTT | CASSLGQVNSPLHF
- | TRBJ1-5 | - | TRBV19 | TGTGCCAGTAGTATTTTTGGCTCCTTAAACGATCAGCCCCAGCATTTT | CASSIFGSLNDQPQHF
- | TRBJ1-6 | - | TRBV2 | TGTGCCAGCAGTGCTGCCCGGGGTGGGGATAATTCACCCCTCCACTTT | CASSAARGGDNSPLHF
- | TRBJ2-1 | TRBD2 | TRBV25-1 | TGTGCCAGCAGTGGTCGGACTAGCGGAGTCCATGAGCAGTTCTTC | CASSGRTSGVHEQFF
- | TRBJ1-2 | - | TRBV28 | TGTGCCAGCCTAACCGACTGGGGCTACACCTTC | CASLTDWGYTF
few | TRBJ1-2 | TRBD1 | TRBV4-1 | TGCGCCAGCAGCACCATCGGACAGGGGCGAAAGGGCTATGGCTACACCTTC | CASSTIGQGRKGYGYTF
- | TRBJ1-2 | - | TRBV2 | TGTGCCAGCATCCTCTTGGGAGGCTATGGCTACACCTTC | CASILLGGYGYTF
few | TRBJ1-1 | TRBD1 | TRBV5-4 | TGTGCCAGCAGTAGTTTTGCAGGGGGACAAGACACTGAAGCTTTCTTT | CASSSFAGGQDTEAFF
- | TRBJ2-7 | - | TRBV7-6 | TGTGCCAGCAGCTTAGGGGGGCGGGGACTAATTTACGAGCAGTACTTC | CASSLGGRGLIYEQYF
- | TRBJ2-7 | - | TRBV9 | TGTGCCAGCAGCGTAGAGGGGACTCGAGGCGAGCAGTACTTC | CASSVEGTRGEQYF
- | TRBJ2-3 | TRBD2 | TRBV5-4 | TGTGCCAGCAGCTTTAAACGGGGGGGCCAAGATACGCAGTATTTT | CASSFKRGGQDTQYF
- | TRBJ1-1 | TRBD1 | TRBV18 | TGTGCCAGCTCACCACCAGGGGGCTCCACTGAAGCTTTCTTT | CASSPPGGSTEAFF
- | TRBJ1-2 | TRBD1 | TRBV4-1 | TGCGCCAGCAGCCATCCAGGACAGGGGCCCAACTATGGCTACACCTTC | CASSHPGQGPNYGYTF
- | TRBJ2-7 | - | TRBV9 | TGTGCCAGCAGCCGGGATGACACGGGAAGTACCTACGAGCAGTACTTC | CASSRDDTGSTYEQYF